The T cell receptor (beta chain) under discussion was sequenced for a study of response to subunit inactivated influenza vaccine. Germline CDR1 reads MGHDK; CDR2 reads SYGVNS. V dropped 6 bases and J dropped 4 bases, with 18 bases sitting between them. CDR3 length: 15 residues. Via MiXCR, TCRdb re-called the RT-PCR reads, giving one row per CDR3 protein. Altogether about 310,000 distinct CDR3 sequences are present, 21% being singletons, with the ten largest covering about 10%. The source material was PBMCs from blood, sampled about 20 months after vaccination. The chain joins TRBV25-1 to TRBJ1-2, with a weak D call TRBD1 (5 bases). This clonotype was sampled from a man in his fifties or sixties who received an inactivated influenza vaccine. CDR3 residues: CASSAGRGLSYGYTF. For the CDR3, the DNA is TGTGCCAGCAGCGCGGGGAGGGGCCTATCCTATGGCTACACCTTC.